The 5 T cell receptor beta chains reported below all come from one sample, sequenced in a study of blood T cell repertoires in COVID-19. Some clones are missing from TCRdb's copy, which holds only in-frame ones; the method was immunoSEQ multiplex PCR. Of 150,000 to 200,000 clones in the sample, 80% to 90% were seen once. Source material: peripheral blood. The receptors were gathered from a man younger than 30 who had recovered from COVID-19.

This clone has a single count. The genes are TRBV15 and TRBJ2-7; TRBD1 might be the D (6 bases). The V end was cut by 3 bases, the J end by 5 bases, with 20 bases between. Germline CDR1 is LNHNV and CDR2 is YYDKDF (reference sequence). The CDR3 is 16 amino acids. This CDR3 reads CATSRDSDRYYDEQYF. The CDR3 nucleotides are TGTGCCACCAGCAGGGACTCCGACAGGTATTACGACGAGCAGTACTTC.

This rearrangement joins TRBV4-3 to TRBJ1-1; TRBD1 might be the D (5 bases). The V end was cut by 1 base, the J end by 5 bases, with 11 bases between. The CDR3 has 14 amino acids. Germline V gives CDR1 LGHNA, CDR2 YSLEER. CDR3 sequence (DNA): TGCGCCAGCAGCCAAGCAGGGATGGGAACTGAAGCTTTCTTT. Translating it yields CASSQAGMGTEAFF.

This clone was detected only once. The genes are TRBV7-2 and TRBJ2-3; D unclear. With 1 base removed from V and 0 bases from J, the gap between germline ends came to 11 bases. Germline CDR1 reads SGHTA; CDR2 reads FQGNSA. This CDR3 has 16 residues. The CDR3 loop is CASSLGLSSSTDTQYF. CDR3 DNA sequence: TGTGCCAGCAGCTTAGGGTTGAGCTCTAGCACAGATACGCAGTATTTT.

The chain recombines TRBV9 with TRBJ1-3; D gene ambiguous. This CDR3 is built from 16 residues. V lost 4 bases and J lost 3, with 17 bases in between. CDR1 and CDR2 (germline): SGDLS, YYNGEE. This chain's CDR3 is CASSLRGQAGGNTIYF. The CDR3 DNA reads TGTGCCAGCAGCTTAAGAGGGCAGGCAGGTGGAAACACCATATATTTT.

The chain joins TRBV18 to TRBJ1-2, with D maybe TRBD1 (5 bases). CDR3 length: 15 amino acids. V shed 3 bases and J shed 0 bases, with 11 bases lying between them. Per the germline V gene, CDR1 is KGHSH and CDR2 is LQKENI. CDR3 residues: CASSPETVTNYGYTF. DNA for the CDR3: TGTGCCAGCTCACCTGAGACAGTGACTAACTATGGCTACACCTTC.